These 2 T cell receptor beta chains share one sample of origin, sequenced in a study of cytomegalovirus exposure and HLA in healthy donors. This PCR relied on a set of 60 Vbeta primers and 13 Jbeta primers. TCRdb keeps only in-frame clones here, not all; method: immunoSEQ multiplex PCR. The sample contains 110,000 to 150,000 clones, about 72% of which appear only once. The sample taken for sequencing was PBMCs. The source is a man aged 35-49 years in good health and CMV-seronegative.

The chain uses TRBV11-3 and TRBJ2-3; D possibly corresponds to TRBD1 (6 bases). Deletions cut 1 base from V and 0 bases from J, with 8 bases between. CDR1 is SGHNT and CDR2 is YENEEA in the germline V gene. This CDR3 has 15 residues. The CDR3 region is CASSLGGQSTDTQYF. CDR3 sequence (DNA): TGTGCCAGCAGCTTAGGAGGACAGAGCACAGATACGCAGTATTTT. The full variable domain, completed using reference TRBV11-3 and TRBJ2-3, is EAGVVQSPRYKIIEKKQPVAFWCNPISGHNTLYWYLQNLGQGPELLIRYENEEAVDDSQLPKDRFSAERLKGVDSTLKIQPAELGDSAVYLCASSLGGQSTDTQYFGPGTRLTVL.

Here the CDR3 reads CASSTSSSGTGPDEQYF. CDR3 nucleotide sequence: TGTGCCAGCAGCACTAGCTCCTCCGGGACAGGGCCCGACGAGCAGTACTTC. The chain is built from TRBV7-8 and TRBJ2-7; 9 bases are shared with TRBD1. CDR1 and CDR2 (germline): SGHVS, FQNEAQ. This CDR3 spans 17 amino acids. With V trimmed by 5 bases and J by 5 bases, 16 bases remained unmatched.